Below, 23 T cell receptor beta chains from the same sample are listed, as sequenced in a study of OX40 agonist ivuxolimab in advanced cancers. Method: immunoSEQ multiplex PCR; TCRdb's copy keeps in-frame clones and lacks some. In the table there are about 78,000 clones, approximately 90% of which are singletons. This sample comprised CD4+ or CD8+ T cells sorted from blood, obtained in a trial of the OX40 agonist ivuxolimab. These receptors all come from an adult with an advanced solid tumor such as melanoma, head and neck, liver or kidney cancer.

This rearrangement joins TRBV11-3 to TRBJ2-3; TRBD1 matches 7 bases. The CDR3 spans 14 residues. The J segment lost 6 bases and the V segment lost 1 base, leaving 4 bases of the junction unmatched. Germline V gene data show CDR1 as SGHNT and CDR2 as YENEEA. CDR3 region: CASSLAGQQDTQYF. In DNA, the CDR3 is TGTGCCAGCAGCTTAGCGGGACAGCAGGATACGCAGTATTTT. The complete variable domain, with remaining parts taken from reference TRBV11-3 and TRBJ2-3, reads EAGVVQSPRYKIIEKKQPVAFWCNPISGHNTLYWYLQNLGQGPELLIRYENEEAVDDSQLPKDRFSAERLKGVDSTLKIQPAELGDSAVYLCASSLAGQQDTQYFGPGTRLTVL.

This rearrangement joins TRBV28 to TRBJ1-1, with TRBD1 matching over 11 bases. Germline V lookup: CDR1 MDHEN, CDR2 SYDVKM. This CDR3 is built from 16 residues. V lost 6 bases, J lost 7 bases, and 13 bases stayed unmatched. The CDR3 reads CASSPPRDRGVSEAFF. The CDR3 nucleotides are TGTGCCAGCAGCCCGCCCCGGGACAGGGGGGTGAGTGAAGCTTTCTTT.

The J gene is TRBJ2-3, the V gene TRBV14; D unclear. The CDR3 totals 12 residues. Per the germline V gene, CDR1 is SGHDN and CDR2 is FVKESK. V shed 4 bases and J shed 4 bases, with 6 bases lying between them. For the CDR3, the DNA is TGTGCCAGCAGCCTCTCAGCAGATACGCAGTATTTT. It codes for CASSLSADTQYF.

The chain couples TRBV10-3 to TRBJ1-1; 7 nucleotides agree with TRBD1. Germline V gene sequence: CDR1 ENHRY, CDR2 SYGVKD. The CDR3 is 13 amino acids. Trimming took 9 bases from V and 0 from J; bases not matched to a gene: 4. The CDR3 sequence is CAMMGQLNTEAFF. The DNA of the CDR3 is TGTGCCATGATGGGACAGTTGAACACTGAAGCTTTCTTT.

J is TRBJ1-1 and V is TRBV29-1, with D perhaps TRBD1 (5 bases). CDR1 is SQVTM, CDR2 ANQGSEA, per germline. This CDR3 region has 13 residues. For the CDR3, the DNA is TGCGGGGGGAGGGGCGGCTGGAACACTGAAGCTTTCTTT. It yields the protein CGGRGGWNTEAFF.

V usage is TRBV9 and J usage is TRBJ1-1, with 7 bases aligning to TRBD1. Germline CDR1 SGDLS, CDR2 YYNGEE. Trimming removed 4 bases from V and 7 bases from J; junction bases left unmatched: 10. The CDR3 extends over 14 amino acids. DNA for the CDR3: TGTGCCAGCAGCCCAGGGGGGTATCGGTATGAAGCTTTCTTT. Amino acid sequence: CASSPGGYRYEAFF. Full variable domain (missing parts from reference TRBV9 and TRBJ1-1): DSGVTQTPKHLITATGQRVTLRCSPRSGDLSVYWYQQSLDQGLQFLIQYYNGEERAKGNILERFSAQQFPDLHSELNLSSLELGDSALYFCASSPGGYRYEAFFGQGTRLTVV.

This clone was counted between two and nine times. This chain uses TRBV18 with TRBJ1-1, with TRBD1 matching 7 bases. The V gene end was trimmed by 6 bases and the J gene end by 6 bases; junction bases not matched to a gene: 10. The CDR3 spans 14 residues. Germline loops: CDR1 KGHSH, CDR2 LQKENI. The CDR3 here is CASSQRQGDPEAFF. CDR3 nucleotides: TGTGCCAGCTCGCAACGTCAGGGGGACCCTGAAGCTTTCTTT.

The rearrangement joins TRBV28 to TRBJ1-2; possibly TRBD1 for D (6 bases). This CDR3 spans 15 amino acids. The V end lost 8 bases, the J end lost 1 base, and 17 bases lay between the germline ends. Germline V lookup: CDR1 MDHEN, CDR2 SYDVKM. For the CDR3, the DNA is TGTGCCAGCCAAAGGACAGCGATGAGTAACTATGGCTACACCTTC. Translation gives CASQRTAMSNYGYTF.

The chain uses TRBV30 and TRBJ1-1; tentative D call: TRBD1 (5 bases). The germline gives CDR1 GTSNPN, CDR2 SVGIG (reference sequence). CDR3 length: 18 amino acids. Trimming took off 4 bases at V and 3 bases at J, with 27 bases between the two ends. The CDR3 here is CAWIGRANPPPMYTEAFF. In DNA, the CDR3 is TGTGCCTGGATAGGCAGGGCCAACCCCCCACCGATGTACACTGAAGCTTTCTTT.

The J gene is TRBJ2-1, the V gene TRBV18, with 9 bases fitting TRBD1. J gave up 7 bases and V 3 bases, and 7 bases lay outside the gene matches. CDR1 and CDR2 from the germline V gene are KGHSH and LQKENI. The CDR3 totals 15 residues. The CDR3 DNA reads as TGTGCCAGCTCACCCGGGACAGGGTTTACGAATGAGCAGTTCTTC. Its protein product is CASSPGTGFTNEQFF.

V usage is TRBV27 and J usage is TRBJ1-2; 7 positions agree with TRBD1. The CDR3 spans 16 residues. Trimming took 3 bases from V and 1 from J; bases not matched to a gene: 8. Germline CDR1 reads MNHEY; CDR2 reads SMNVEV (reference sequence). The DNA of the CDR3 is TGTGCCAGCAGTTTCCACGGACAGGCGATTAACTATGGCTACACCTTC. Its translation: CASSFHGQAINYGYTF.

The rearrangement joins TRBV7-9 to TRBJ2-1; TRBD1 might be the D (5 bases). V lost 5 bases and J 3 bases, leaving 11 bases between the germline ends. CDR3 length: 14 residues. Germline CDR1 and CDR2: SEHNR and FQNEAQ (reference sequence). The CDR3 loop is CASSPGALYNEQFF. CDR3 nucleotide sequence: TGTGCCAGCAGCCCTGGGGCCCTCTACAATGAGCAGTTCTTC. The full variable domain, completed using reference TRBV7-9 and TRBJ2-1, is DTGVSQNPRHKITKRGQNVTFRCDPISEHNRLYWYRQTLGQGPEFLTYFQNEAQLEKSRLLSDRFSAERPKGSFSTLEIQRTEQGDSAMYLCASSPGALYNEQFFGPGTRLTVL.

The V and J genes are TRBV5-4 and TRBJ1-1, with 9 bases fitting TRBD1. The CDR3 totals 14 residues. The junction had 3 bases not matched to a gene; V was cut back by 4 bases and J by 2 bases. The germline V gene has CDR1 SGHNT and CDR2 YYREEE (reference sequence). CDR3 in DNA: TGTGCCAGCAGCGGCACAGGGGGCAACACTGAAGCTTTCTTT. The encoded protein is CASSGTGGNTEAFF.

The chain links TRBV27 to TRBJ1-1, with 10 bases aligning to TRBD1. V lost 6 bases and J lost 3; bases outside the gene matches: 10. The V gene's germline CDR1 is MNHEY and CDR2 SMNVEV (reference sequence). The CDR3 spans 16 residues. The chain's CDR3 is CASRTGGAGKDTEAFF. The CDR3 DNA is TGTGCCAGCAGGACAGGGGGCGCAGGTAAAGACACTGAAGCTTTCTTT.

V is TRBV19 and J is TRBJ1-1; a weak D match, TRBD1 (5 bases). Germline V gives CDR1 LNHDA, CDR2 SQIVND (reference sequence). The CDR3 length is 16 residues. With 3 bases removed from V and 1 base from J, the gap between germline ends came to 15 bases. This chain's CDR3 is CASSISSVQANTEAFF. The CDR3, as DNA: TGTGCCAGTAGTATTTCCTCGGTACAGGCGAACACTGAAGCTTTCTTT.

This chain links TRBV5-6 with TRBJ1-2, with D perhaps TRBD1 (5 bases). The CDR3 runs 13 residues. V was trimmed by 2 bases and J by 4 bases, leaving 9 bases between them. In germline, CDR1 is SGHDT, CDR2 YYEEEE. DNA for the CDR3: TGTGCCAGCAGCTTTGACAGCGGCTATGGCTACACCTTC. Its protein product is CASSFDSGYGYTF.

The chain employs TRBV5-4 and TRBJ1-1, with 7 bases fitting TRBD1. CDR3 length: 15 amino acids. CDR1 is SGHNT and CDR2 is YYREEE in the germline V gene (reference sequence). Germline trimming cut 0 bases from V and 2 bases from J; bases unmatched to any gene: 4. CDR3 in DNA: TGTGCCAGCAGCTTGGCCGGGACAGTCAACACTGAAGCTTTCTTT. Its translation is CASSLAGTVNTEAFF.

The rearrangement joins TRBV28 to TRBJ2-3; D gene ambiguous. The V end was cut by 7 bases, the J end by 1 base, with 12 bases between. The length of the CDR3 is 14 residues. Looked up from germline, CDR1 is MDHEN and CDR2 is SYDVKM. The DNA for the CDR3 is TGTGCCAGCATAGTGAGAACTGGCACAGATACGCAGTATTTT. Translating gives CASIVRTGTDTQYF.

This chain joins TRBV29-1 and TRBJ1-5, with 8 bases identical to TRBD1. CDR1 and CDR2 from the germline V gene are SQVTM and ANQGSEA. This CDR3 has 16 amino acids. V shed 6 bases, J shed 7 bases, and the junction held 17 bases outside the gene matches. The CDR3 DNA sequence: TGCAGCGTGACCTTCGGCGGACAGGGCGGTTGGCAGCCCCAGCATTTT. This sequence encodes CSVTFGGQGGWQPQHF.

The V and J genes are TRBV7-6 and TRBJ2-1, with TRBD2 matching over 13 bases. The ends lost 2 bases at V and 6 bases at J; junction bases unmatched: 10. CDR3 length: 18 residues. From germline, CDR1 is SGHVS and CDR2 FNYEAQ. The chain's CDR3 is CASSLLGLAGPRGNEQFF. CDR3 DNA sequence: TGTGCCAGCAGCTTACTGGGACTAGCGGGACCTCGAGGCAATGAGCAGTTCTTC.

The chain carries TRBV10-3 and TRBJ2-2; D perhaps matches TRBD2 (5 bases). Trimming cost V 6 bases and J 4 bases, with 21 bases left between them. CDR3 length equals 17 residues. The germline V gene encodes CDR1 ENHRY and CDR2 SYGVKD. CDR3 coding DNA: TGTGCCATCAGGAGGACTGACTTTCCCTCCAGCACCGGGGAGCTGTTTTTT. Protein product: CAIRRTDFPSSTGELFF.

The J gene is TRBJ1-1, the V gene TRBV6-1; D is ambiguous. Germline V gene lookup returns CDR1 MNHNS and CDR2 SASEGT. The V and J ends lost 6 bases and 4 bases respectively, with 12 bases between them. This CDR3 has 13 residues. The CDR3 bases are TGTGCCAGCAGCCGGGTTCCGTCCACTGAAGCTTTCTTT. It encodes CASSRVPSTEAFF.

The chain joins TRBV29-1 to TRBJ2-4; D may be TRBD1 or TRBD2 (6 bases each). The germline V gene has CDR1 SQVTM and CDR2 ANQGSEA. The CDR3 consists of 14 residues. V lost 3 bases and J 2 bases, leaving 11 bases between the germline ends. The DNA for the CDR3 is TGCAGCGTTGAGCCGGGGGCGACCAAAAACATTCAGTACTTC. It is translated as CSVEPGATKNIQYF.